This TCR beta chain was obtained from a study of blood T cell repertoires in COVID-19. Under the authors' procedure: Reference gene primer amplification gave nucleated cell count estimates. TCRdb's table, derived via immunoSEQ multiplex PCR, lists solely in-frame clones and lacks some. V and J calls and clone size are as listed in that table; D and trimming were resolved from the DNA. Among some 50,000 clones listed, 91% were seen once. This clone was seen only once. CDR1 is MNHEY and CDR2 is SVGAGI in the germline V gene. The CDR3 loop spans 13 amino acids. Losses at the gene ends were 6 bases for V and 5 bases for J; bases not matched to a gene: 6.

Sequenced input: peripheral blood. The clonotype was recovered from a man aged 65 to 79 with active COVID-19. The chain uses TRBV6-5 and TRBJ1-2; 7 nucleotides line up with TRBD1. The CDR3 here is CASRQTGVYGYTF. The DNA of the CDR3 is TGTGCCAGCAGACAAACAGGGGTGTATGGCTACACCTTC.